The 22 T cell receptor beta chains listed next were all sequenced from one sample in a study of molecular identifiers for immune sequencing clone quantification. Each CDR3 protein is one row after TCRdb ran MiXCR on the PCR reads. The sample records around 470,000 distinct CDR3 sequences, 20% to 25% being singletons. What was sequenced was naive CD8+ T cells from blood, with Jurkat cell RNA spiked in. This sample's subset: FACS-sorted CD8+CD4-CCR7+CD45RA+ naive T cells. The receptors derive from a human donor in good health. Some libraries in this study had Jurkat cell RNA spiked in.

This clonotype has a count of ten or more. The V call is TRBV5-4, the J call TRBJ2-6; D remains ambiguous. V was pared by 0 bases and J by 0 bases, with 16 bases between. This CDR3 comprises 19 residues. Germline CDR1 and CDR2: SGHNT and YYREEE (reference sequence). In DNA, the CDR3 is TGTGCCAGCAGCTTGGTCGGACCCTTAACCCTCTCTGGGGCCAACGTCCTGACTTTC. The encoded protein is CASSLVGPLTLSGANVLTF.

This clonotype has at least ten counts. The rearrangement uses TRBV7-9 and TRBJ2-7, with D possibly TRBD1 on 6 matching bases. CDR3 length: 12 residues. Per germline, CDR1 SEHNR and CDR2 FQNEAQ (reference sequence). V was pared by 8 bases and J by 4 bases, with 12 bases between. This CDR3 is CASRDTEYEQYF. CDR3 DNA: TGTGCCAGCCGGGACACGGAGTACGAGCAGTACTTC.

This chain connects TRBV29-1 to TRBJ2-1, with D unresolved. Per the germline V gene, CDR1 is SQVTM and CDR2 is ANQGSEA. This CDR3 region has 11 residues. V was clipped by 7 bases and J by 5 bases, with 9 bases between them. The CDR3 here is CSADSNNEQFF. The CDR3 DNA is TGCAGCGCTGATTCTAACAATGAGCAGTTCTTC.

This clonotype was counted at least ten times. The V gene is TRBV12-3 or TRBV12-4, the J gene TRBJ2-3, with a tentative D call TRBD2 (6 bases). The CDR3 is 15 amino acids. V was shortened by 4 bases and J by 7 bases, with 18 bases between the two germline ends. The CDR3 here is CASSSYAGPEYTQYF. As DNA, the CDR3 is TGTGCCAGCAGTTCCTACGCGGGACCCGAATATACGCAGTATTTT.

This clonotype was observed at least ten times. The genes are TRBV6-1 and TRBJ2-3, with 8 bases matching TRBD2. This CDR3 has 16 residues. The V gene end was trimmed by 2 bases and the J gene end by 2 bases; junction bases not matched to a gene: 6. CDR1 and CDR2 from the germline V gene are MNHNS and SASEGT. CDR3 bases: TGTGCCAGCAGTGAATACGGCGGGGGGATCACAGATACGCAGTATTTT. It is translated as CASSEYGGGITDTQYF.

Ten or more counts support this clonotype. The V call is TRBV4-3, the J call TRBJ2-5; D not resolved. The germline CDR1 and CDR2 sequences are LGHNA and YSLEER. The CDR3 totals 15 residues. V dropped 0 bases and J dropped 0 bases, with 8 bases sitting between them. CDR3 bases: TGCGCCAGCAGCCAAGATGAAGGGTACCAAGAGACCCAGTACTTC. It translates to CASSQDEGYQETQYF.

The chain is built from TRBV2 and TRBJ1-5, with D tentatively TRBD1 (5 bases). V lost 4 bases, J lost 0 bases, and 16 bases lay in between. The CDR3 length is 17 residues. The germline gives CDR1 SNHLY, CDR2 FYNNEI. The CDR3 region is CASSGLGDGLSNQPQHF. The CDR3 nucleotides are TGTGCCAGCAGTGGGTTGGGGGACGGTCTTAGCAATCAGCCCCAGCATTTT.

Notes on this clonotype: One end of the junction is discordant with germline, which a read error may explain. The chain combines TRBV24-1 with TRBJ2-1; TRBD2 matches 14 bases. The V gene's germline CDR1 is KGHDR and CDR2 SFDVKD. The CDR3 spans 17 residues. The DNA for the CDR3 is TGTGCCACCAGTGACCCCGGACTAGCGGGGGGATACAATGAGCGGTTCTTC. This sequence encodes CATSDPGLAGGYNERFF.

This clonotype was seen a handful of times. The V gene is TRBV9, the J gene TRBJ2-5; the D call may be TRBD1 or TRBD2 (5 bases each). The CDR3 spans 14 residues. The germline gives CDR1 SGDLS, CDR2 YYNGEE. V was shortened by 0 bases and J by 7 bases, with 13 bases between the two germline ends. In DNA form, the CDR3 reads TGTGCCAGCAGCGTAGTTGACAGCGCGGGGACCCAGTACTTC. Translating gives CASSVVDSAGTQYF.

This clonotype came up a few times. The chain has TRBV11-2 and TRBJ2-1; 13 positions match TRBD2. Trimming cost V 2 bases and J 10 bases; bases outside gene matches: 8. Germline V lookup: CDR1 SGHAT, CDR2 FQNNGV. The CDR3 has 16 residues. The DNA of the CDR3 is TGTGCCAGCAGCTTATTGACTAGCGGGAGGCTTAAAGAGCAGTTCTTC. Amino acid sequence: CASSLLTSGRLKEQFF.

The chain combines TRBV11-2 with TRBJ2-3, with 9 bases aligning to TRBD2. The V gene end was trimmed by 4 bases and the J gene end by 4 bases; junction bases not matched to a gene: 6. The CDR3 contains 15 residues. The germline V gene has CDR1 SGHAT and CDR2 FQNNGV. CDR3 in amino acids: CASSYRGGVSDTQYF. The CDR3 bases are TGTGCCAGCAGCTATCGCGGGGGGGTATCAGATACGCAGTATTTT.

The chain combines TRBV9 with TRBJ2-3, with TRBD2 identical over 7 bases. Germline CDR1 and CDR2: SGDLS and YYNGEE. V trimming: 3 bases; J trimming: 4 bases; junction bases outside the gene matches: 11. The CDR3 runs to 16 residues. CDR3 amino acids: CASSAGGGTYSDTQYF. CDR3 in DNA: TGTGCCAGCAGCGCGGGAGGAGGGACTTACTCAGATACGCAGTATTTT.

This clonotype was seen repeatedly, ten times or more. V gene TRBV20-1 combines with J gene TRBJ2-1; 10 positions agree with TRBD1. The V gene end was trimmed by 3 bases and the J gene end by 7 bases; junction bases not matched to a gene: 3. Germline V lookup: CDR1 DFQATT, CDR2 SNEGSKA (reference sequence). This CDR3 is built from 13 residues. The CDR3 nucleotides are TGCAGTGCTAGTGGGACAGGGGTTAATGAGCAGTTCTTC. Translation gives CSASGTGVNEQFF.

With regard to this clonotype: Sequence at one end of the junction differs from germline and may be a read error. The J gene is TRBJ2-6, the V gene TRBV19; TRBD1 is a possible D gene (5 bases). Germline V lookup: CDR1 LNHDA, CDR2 SQIVND (reference sequence). The CDR3 has 15 amino acids. The CDR3 here is CASSIASSGANVPTF. The DNA for the CDR3 is TGTGCCAGTAGTATAGCCTCCTCTGGGGCCAACGTCCCGACTTTC. Supplemented by reference TRBV19 and TRBJ2-6, the full variable domain reads DGGITQSPKYLFRKEGQNVTLSCEQNLNHDAMYWYRQDPGQGLRLIYYSQIVNDFQKGDIAEGYSVSREKKESFPLTVTSAQKNPTAFYLCASSIASSGANVPTFGAGSRLTVL.

Only a few counts were recorded for this clonotype. CDR3 region: CASSLVMDTDTQYF. DNA of the CDR3: TGTGCCAGCAGCTTGGTTATGGACACAGATACGCAGTATTTT. The chain couples TRBV5-8 to TRBJ2-3; D is ambiguous. Germline V lookup: CDR1 SGHTS, CDR2 YDEGEE. V gave up 0 bases and J gave up 2 bases, with 7 bases separating them. The CDR3 extends over 14 amino acids.

This clonotype has just a few counts. CDR3: CAISDVDKNIQYF. CDR3 DNA sequence: TGTGCCATCAGTGATGTCGACAAAAACATTCAGTACTTC. The chain is built from TRBV10-3 and TRBJ2-4; no firm D call. This CDR3 is 13 amino acids long. Trimming took 3 bases from V and 3 from J, leaving 6 bases between them. CDR1 is ENHRY and CDR2 is SYGVKD in the germline V gene.

This clonotype was detected many times. The chain couples TRBV5-1 to TRBJ1-1; 7 nucleotides align to TRBD1. V dropped 1 base and J dropped 5; count of bases not matched to a gene: 8. The CDR3 loop spans 15 amino acids. Looked up from germline, CDR1 is SGHRS and CDR2 is YFSETQ. The CDR3 spells CASSLLQGDRTEAFF. CDR3 DNA: TGCGCCAGCAGCTTGCTCCAGGGGGATCGGACTGAAGCTTTCTTT.

This CDR3 is CASSLILAGHEQFF. The CDR3 DNA reads as TGTGCCAGCAGTTTAATCCTAGCGGGTCATGAGCAGTTCTTC. V usage is TRBV27 and J usage is TRBJ2-1, with TRBD2 identical over 8 bases. Trimming took 2 bases from V and 8 from J; bases not matched to a gene: 5. Per germline, CDR1 MNHEY and CDR2 SMNVEV (reference sequence). The CDR3 runs 14 residues.

This clonotype was seen more than once but under ten times. The chain combines TRBV28 with TRBJ1-1; D uncertain. Germline lookup yields CDR1 MDHEN and CDR2 SYDVKM. This CDR3 contains 13 residues. The germline V and J ends were trimmed by 5 bases and 8 bases, with 15 bases remaining between them. In nucleotides, the CDR3 is TGTGCCAGCAGTCCTGCCTTGGTCAGGGAAGCTTTCTTT. Protein product: CASSPALVREAFF.

Regarding this clonotype: Just one base apart from a much larger clone, this may be a read error. The missing conserved phenylalanine or tryptophan at the end of this CDR3 makes a read error likely. The chain has TRBV4-3 and TRBJ2-1; no definite D call. Germline CDR1 reads LGHNA; CDR2 reads YSLEER. This CDR3 spans 15 amino acids. The V and J ends lost 0 bases and 7 bases respectively, with 13 bases between them. The CDR3 protein is CASSQDASRLNEQFI. The CDR3 bases are TGCGCCAGCAGCCAAGATGCGTCGAGATTGAATGAGCAGTTCATC.

The V gene is TRBV9, the J gene TRBJ2-7; D call uncertain. This CDR3 has 13 amino acids. V lost 1 base, J lost 7 bases, and 12 bases lay in between. Germline assignment: CDR1 SGDLS and CDR2 YYNGEE. The DNA for the CDR3 is TGTGCCAGCAGCGTAAGTGAGACGCCTGAGCAGTACGTC. It codes for CASSVSETPEQYV.

This clonotype was seen repeatedly, ten times or more. The chain has TRBV12-3 or TRBV12-4 and TRBJ2-3; D may be TRBD1 or TRBD2 (6 bases each). The CDR3 length is 16 residues. Trimming left V 3 bases short and J 2 bases short, with 15 bases between. This chain's CDR3 is CASSFTSGAATDTQYF. Written as DNA, the CDR3 is TGTGCCAGCAGTTTTACTTCGGGGGCCGCCACAGATACGCAGTATTTT.